The 9 T cell receptor beta chains given below trace back to one sample, sequenced in a study of shared clonotypes between healthy human individuals. The naive CD8 fraction comprised CD45RO-negative cells positively selected for CCR7 and excluded terminally differentiated effector memory CD45RA+ cells. The protocol was immunoSEQ multiplex PCR, while the TCRdb copy is restricted to in-frame clones and leaves out a portion. There are roughly 850,000 clones in the sample; about 97% occur only once, and approximately 0.2% lies in the top ten. The sequencing sample was made of naive CD8+ T cells sorted from blood. These receptor sequences come from a man in his thirties or forties in good health.

This rearrangement joins TRBV7-9 to TRBJ2-2; 7 nucleotides agree with TRBD1. Germline V gives CDR1 SEHNR, CDR2 FQNEAQ (reference sequence). With V trimmed by 5 bases and J by 7 bases, 13 bases remained unmatched. The CDR3 length is 16 residues. CDR3 nucleotides: TGTGCCAGCAGCCCGAGGGGACAGCCTAAGGACGGGGAGCTGTTTTTT. Translating it yields CASSPRGQPKDGELFF.

The CDR3, as DNA: TGTGCCAGCAGTGAATGGGGGGGCAGCTCTAACTATGGCTACACCTTC. Translating it yields CASSEWGGSSNYGYTF. This chain joins TRBV6-1 and TRBJ1-2; possible D gene TRBD1, 6 bases. CDR3 size: 16 residues. Germline CDR1 MNHNS, CDR2 SASEGT. V lost 2 bases and J lost 0, with 13 bases in between.

The rearrangement uses TRBV13 and TRBJ1-4; 7 bases match TRBD1. In germline, CDR1 is PRHDT, CDR2 FYEKMQ (reference sequence). J was trimmed by 4 bases and V by 1 base; bases with no gene match: 9. The CDR3 is 17 amino acids. CDR3 in amino acids: CASSLATGESGNEKLFF. DNA for the CDR3: TGTGCCAGCAGCTTAGCTACAGGGGAGTCTGGTAATGAAAAACTGTTTTTT.

V is TRBV10-2 and J is TRBJ2-7; D gene uncertain. Per germline, CDR1 WSHSY and CDR2 SAAADI. Trimming stripped 3 bases from V and 6 bases from J, with 12 bases between. This CDR3 contains 13 residues. The CDR3 spells CASSEPSFGEQYF. For the CDR3, the DNA is TGCGCCAGCAGTGAACCGTCCTTTGGCGAGCAGTACTTC.

V and J are TRBV27 and TRBJ2-1, with D possibly being TRBD1 (5 bases). Germline V CDR1 and CDR2: MNHEY, SMNVEV (reference sequence). This CDR3 contains 14 residues. V was trimmed by 3 bases and J by 5 bases, leaving 11 bases between them. As DNA, the CDR3 is TGTGCCAGCAGTTTCCCCGGACAACACAATGAGCAGTTCTTC. Residues: CASSFPGQHNEQFF.

The chain joins TRBV7-9 to TRBJ2-1; D unresolved. This CDR3 has 11 amino acids. CDR1 SEHNR and CDR2 FQNEAQ come from the germline V gene (reference sequence). V was trimmed by 4 bases and J by 10 bases, leaving 8 bases between them. The CDR3 here is CASSSLQEQFF. CDR3 nucleotide sequence: TGTGCCAGCAGCTCCCTCCAAGAGCAGTTCTTC.

This chain connects TRBV27 to TRBJ2-3; 8 bases line up with TRBD2. J was trimmed by 0 bases and V by 10 bases; bases with no gene match: 15. This CDR3 region has 17 residues. CDR1 and CDR2 from the germline V gene are MNHEY and SMNVEV (reference sequence). This chain's CDR3 is CATTEKRLAYSTDTQYF. CDR3 in DNA: TGTGCCACTACTGAGAAGAGACTAGCGTATAGCACAGATACGCAGTATTTT.

The gene calls are TRBV7-2 and TRBJ2-3, with TRBD2 identical over 9 bases. Germline V gene sequence: CDR1 SGHTA, CDR2 FQGNSA. Unmatched junction bases numbered 15, after V lost 5 bases and J lost 6 bases. The CDR3 has 17 residues. CDR3 nucleotide sequence: TGTGCCAGCAGCGGATACGTGCTGGCGGGAGGGGGGGATACGCAGTATTTT. This sequence encodes CASSGYVLAGGGDTQYF.

This chain uses TRBV5-1 with TRBJ2-7; D tentatively reads TRBD1 or TRBD2 (5 bases each). CDR3 length equals 17 residues. CDR1 is SGHRS and CDR2 is YFSETQ in the germline V gene. V lost 0 bases and J 2 bases, leaving 18 bases between the germline ends. CDR3 nucleotide sequence: TGCGCCAGCAGCTTGGCCAGCCAGGGAGTTAACCCCTACGAGCAGTACTTC. Translated, it gives CASSLASQGVNPYEQYF.